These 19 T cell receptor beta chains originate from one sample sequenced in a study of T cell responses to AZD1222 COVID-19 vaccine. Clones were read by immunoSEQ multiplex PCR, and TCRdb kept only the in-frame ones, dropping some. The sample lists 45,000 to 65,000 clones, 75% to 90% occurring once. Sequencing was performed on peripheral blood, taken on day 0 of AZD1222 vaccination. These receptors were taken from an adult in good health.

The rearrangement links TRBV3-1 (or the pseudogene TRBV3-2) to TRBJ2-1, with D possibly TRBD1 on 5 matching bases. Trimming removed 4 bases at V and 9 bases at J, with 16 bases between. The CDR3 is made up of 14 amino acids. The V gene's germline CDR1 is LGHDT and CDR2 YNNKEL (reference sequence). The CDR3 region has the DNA TGTGCCAGCAGCCCAAATTCCCTAAGGGGTGAGCAGTTCTTC. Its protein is CASSPNSLRGEQFF.

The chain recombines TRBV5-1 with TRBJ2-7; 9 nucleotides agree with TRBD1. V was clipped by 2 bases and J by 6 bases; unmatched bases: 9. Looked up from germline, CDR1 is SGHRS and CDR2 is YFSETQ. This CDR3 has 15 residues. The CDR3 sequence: CASSLTTGGRGEQYF. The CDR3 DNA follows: TGCGCCAGCAGCTTAACGACAGGGGGAAGGGGCGAGCAGTACTTC.

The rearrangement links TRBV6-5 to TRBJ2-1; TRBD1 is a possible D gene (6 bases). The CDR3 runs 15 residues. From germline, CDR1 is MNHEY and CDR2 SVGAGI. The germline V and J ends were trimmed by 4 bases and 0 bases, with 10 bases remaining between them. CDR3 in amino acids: CASSSNRDSYNEQFF. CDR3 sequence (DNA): TGTGCCAGCAGTTCTAACAGGGACTCCTACAATGAGCAGTTCTTC.

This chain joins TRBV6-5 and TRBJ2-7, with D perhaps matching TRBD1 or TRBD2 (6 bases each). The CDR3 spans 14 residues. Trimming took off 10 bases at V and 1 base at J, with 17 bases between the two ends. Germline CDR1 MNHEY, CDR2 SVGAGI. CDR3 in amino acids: CAILGAGNSYEQYF. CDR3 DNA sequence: TGTGCCATCCTGGGGGCGGGAAATTCCTACGAGCAGTACTTC.

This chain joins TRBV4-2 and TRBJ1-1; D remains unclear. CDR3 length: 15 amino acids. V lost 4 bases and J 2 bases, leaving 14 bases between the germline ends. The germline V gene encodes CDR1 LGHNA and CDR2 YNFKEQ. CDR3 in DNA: TGTGCCAGCAGCCCGATGGGTGTTCGTAACACTGAAGCTTTCTTT. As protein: CASSPMGVRNTEAFF.

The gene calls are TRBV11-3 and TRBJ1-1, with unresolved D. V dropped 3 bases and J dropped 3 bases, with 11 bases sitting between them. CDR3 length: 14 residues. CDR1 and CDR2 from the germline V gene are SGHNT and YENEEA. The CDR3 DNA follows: TGTGCCAGCAGCTTCGGCTCAACAGACACTGAAGCTTTCTTT. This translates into CASSFGSTDTEAFF.

The CDR3 region is CASSLADEQFF. In DNA, the CDR3 is TGTGCCAGCAGCTTGGCCGATGAGCAGTTCTTC. V is TRBV5-5 and J is TRBJ2-1; D gene uncertain. In germline, CDR1 is SGHKS, CDR2 YYEKEE (reference sequence). The CDR3 sequence is 11 residues long. Trimming took off 0 bases at V and 8 bases at J, with 3 bases between the two ends.

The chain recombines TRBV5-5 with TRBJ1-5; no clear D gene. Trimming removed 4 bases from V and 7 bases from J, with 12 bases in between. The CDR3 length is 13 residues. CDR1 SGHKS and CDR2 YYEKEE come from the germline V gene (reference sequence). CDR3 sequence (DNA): TGTGCCAGCAGCGGGCCACCCGGACAGCCCCAGCATTTT. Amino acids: CASSGPPGQPQHF.

The CDR3: CAWTPDRGYFGNTIYF. CDR3 bases: TGTGCCTGGACCCCGGACAGGGGATATTTTGGAAACACCATATATTTT. The chain joins TRBV30 to TRBJ1-3, with TRBD1 identical over 9 bases. The J segment lost 3 bases and the V segment lost 4 bases, leaving 10 bases of the junction unmatched. The CDR3 runs to 16 residues. Germline CDR1 GTSNPN, CDR2 SVGIG (reference sequence).

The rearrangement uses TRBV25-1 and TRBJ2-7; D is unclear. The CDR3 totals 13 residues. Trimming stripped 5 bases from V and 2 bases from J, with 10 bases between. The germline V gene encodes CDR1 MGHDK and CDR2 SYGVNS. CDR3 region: CASSKSITYEQYF. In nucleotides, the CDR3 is TGTGCCAGCAGTAAGAGCATCACCTACGAGCAGTACTTC.

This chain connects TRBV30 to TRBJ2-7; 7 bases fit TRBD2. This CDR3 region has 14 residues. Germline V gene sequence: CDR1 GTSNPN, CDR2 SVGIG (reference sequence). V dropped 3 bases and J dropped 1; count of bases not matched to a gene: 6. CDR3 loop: CAWRRAGSSYEQYF. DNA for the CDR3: TGTGCCTGGAGGAGAGCGGGAAGTTCCTACGAGCAGTACTTC.

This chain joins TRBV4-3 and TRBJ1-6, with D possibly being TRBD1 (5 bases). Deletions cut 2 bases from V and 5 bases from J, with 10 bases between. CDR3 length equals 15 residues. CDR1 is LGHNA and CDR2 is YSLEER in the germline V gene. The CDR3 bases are TGCGCCAGCAGCCAAAGTCGGGGGGATAATTCACCCCTCCACTTT. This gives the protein CASSQSRGDNSPLHF.

CDR3 region: CASRPGTVVYEQYF. The CDR3 region has the DNA TGTGCCAGCCGACCTGGGACAGTTGTCTACGAGCAGTACTTC. The J gene is TRBJ2-7, the V gene TRBV6-1; 7 bases fit TRBD1. Trimming took 8 bases from V and 3 from J; bases not matched to a gene: 10. The CDR3 loop spans 14 amino acids. CDR1 and CDR2 (germline): MNHNS, SASEGT.

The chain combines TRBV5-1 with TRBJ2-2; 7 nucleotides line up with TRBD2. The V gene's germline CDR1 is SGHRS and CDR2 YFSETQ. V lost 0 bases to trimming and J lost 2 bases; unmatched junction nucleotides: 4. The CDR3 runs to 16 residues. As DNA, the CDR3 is TGCGCCAGCAGCTTGGGTGCTAGCGGCAACACCGGGGAGCTGTTTTTT. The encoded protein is CASSLGASGNTGELFF.

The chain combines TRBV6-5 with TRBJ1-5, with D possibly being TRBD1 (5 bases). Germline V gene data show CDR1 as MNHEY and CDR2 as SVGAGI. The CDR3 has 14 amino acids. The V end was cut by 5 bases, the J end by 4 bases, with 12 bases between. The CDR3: CASSPGPQNQPQHF. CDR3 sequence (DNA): TGTGCCAGCAGTCCGGGGCCACAGAATCAGCCCCAGCATTTT.

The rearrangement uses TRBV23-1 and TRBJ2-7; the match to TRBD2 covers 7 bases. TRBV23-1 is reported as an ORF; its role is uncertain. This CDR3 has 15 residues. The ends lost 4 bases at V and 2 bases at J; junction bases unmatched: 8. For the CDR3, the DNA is TGCGCCAGCAGTCGAGTTAGCGGGTACCCCTACGAGCAGTACTTC. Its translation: CASSRVSGYPYEQYF.

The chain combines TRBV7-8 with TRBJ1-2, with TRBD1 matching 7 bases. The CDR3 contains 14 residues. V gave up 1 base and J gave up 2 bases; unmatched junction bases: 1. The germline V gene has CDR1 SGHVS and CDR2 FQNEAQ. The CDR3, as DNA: TGTGCCAGCAGCTTAGACAGGGGAAACTATGGCTACACCTTC. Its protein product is CASSLDRGNYGYTF.

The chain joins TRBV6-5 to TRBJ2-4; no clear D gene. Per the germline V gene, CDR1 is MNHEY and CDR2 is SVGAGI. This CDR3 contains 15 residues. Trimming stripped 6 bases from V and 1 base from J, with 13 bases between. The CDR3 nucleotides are TGTGCCAGCAGCCCGGGTTGGTCTGCCAAAAACATTCAGTACTTC. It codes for CASSPGWSAKNIQYF.

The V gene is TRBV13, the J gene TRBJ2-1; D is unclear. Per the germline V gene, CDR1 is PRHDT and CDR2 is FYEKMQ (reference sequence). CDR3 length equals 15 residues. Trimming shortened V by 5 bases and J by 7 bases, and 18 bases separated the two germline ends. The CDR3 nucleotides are TGTGCCAGCAGCCCCAGGCGGCTAGGCGAGAATGAGCAGTTCTTC. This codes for CASSPRRLGENEQFF.